The text below deals with one TCR beta chain. This clonotype was seen at least ten times. Which antigen it targets is not known. Base qualities are not at hand, and no much larger clone is one base apart. The data stem from a study of T cell repertoires in cytomegalovirus infection (dated 2019 in TCRdb). Describing the broader study: Donor HLA type was relevant to the analysis, as public TCR beta signatures indicated carriage of CMV infection together with the matching HLA type. Paper-wide results and their limitations: Cumulative frequency of public TCR beta family members discriminated carriers of CMV infection plus the relevant HLA type in this cohort and an independent approximately 350-donor cohort. The ex vivo response was dominated by HLA-C-restricted CMV-specific TCR beta clonotypes, which also provided the single most frequent clonotype in two of eight donors.

V is cut back by 5 bases and J by 3 bases, with 21 bases in the junction unmatched. From the cysteine through the phenylalanine, the CDR3 covers 20 amino acids. The only DNA kept is the CDR3, 60 bases in frame from the first base. CDR1 MNHEY and CDR2 SVGAGI are derived from the germline V gene. The sequencer was an Illumina HiSeq 1500. The public reads were quality trimmed at Q25 with fastp and then assembled into clones with MiXCR by TCRdb, keeping productive beta chains. Every entry covers one CDR3 protein and lists the most common genes and DNA from its rows. Recorded for this sample are approximately 500,000 distinct CDR3 sequences; 16% of them occurred a single time. Approximately 24% of the sample is in the top ten clones.

Rearrangement joined TRBV6-5 to TRBJ2-7, with 11 central nucleotides matching TRBD2. This TCR came from a human donor in good health (CMV status not recorded). Some clones in this sample may be carry-over from other donors' samples. The sample comprised CD8+ T cells from PBMCs. The sequence in DNA is TGTGCCAGCAGTAGAGGGGGATTAGCGGGAGGGCCAACGGAGGGCTACGAGCAGTACTTC. It translates to CASSRGGLAGGPTEGYEQYF.